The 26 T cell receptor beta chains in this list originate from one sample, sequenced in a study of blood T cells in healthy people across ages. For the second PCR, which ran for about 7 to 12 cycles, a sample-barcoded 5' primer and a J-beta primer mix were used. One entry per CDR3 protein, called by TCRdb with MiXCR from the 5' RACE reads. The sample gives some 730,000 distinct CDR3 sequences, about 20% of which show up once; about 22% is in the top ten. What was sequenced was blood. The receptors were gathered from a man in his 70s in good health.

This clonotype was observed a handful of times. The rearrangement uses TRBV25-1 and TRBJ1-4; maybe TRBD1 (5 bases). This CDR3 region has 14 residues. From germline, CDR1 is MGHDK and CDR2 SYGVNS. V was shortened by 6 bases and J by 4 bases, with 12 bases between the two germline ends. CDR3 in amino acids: CASRGTPHNEKLFF. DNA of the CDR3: TGTGCCAGCAGAGGGACTCCTCATAATGAAAAACTGTTTTTT.

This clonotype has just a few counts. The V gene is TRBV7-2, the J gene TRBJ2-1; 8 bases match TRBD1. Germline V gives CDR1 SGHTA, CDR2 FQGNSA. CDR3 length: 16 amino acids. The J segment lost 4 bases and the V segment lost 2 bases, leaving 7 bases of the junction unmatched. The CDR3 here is CASSLYDRGLYNEQFF. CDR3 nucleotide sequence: TGTGCCAGCAGCTTATACGACAGGGGCCTTTACAATGAGCAGTTCTTC. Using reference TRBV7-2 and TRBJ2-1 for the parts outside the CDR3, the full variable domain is GAGVSQSPSNKVTEKGKDVELRCDPISGHTALYWYRQSLGQGLEFLIYFQGNSAPDKSGLPSDRFSAERTGGSVSTLTIQRTQQEDSAVYLCASSLYDRGLYNEQFFGPGTRLTVL.

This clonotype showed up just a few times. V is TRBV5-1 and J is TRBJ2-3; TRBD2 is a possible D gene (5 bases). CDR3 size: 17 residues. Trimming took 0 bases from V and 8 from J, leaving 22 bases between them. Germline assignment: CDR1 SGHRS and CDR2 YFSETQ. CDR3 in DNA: TGCGCCAGCAGCTTGGGGGTGTTGGCGGGCCCCCGGGTTACGCAGTATTTT. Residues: CASSLGVLAGPRVTQYF.

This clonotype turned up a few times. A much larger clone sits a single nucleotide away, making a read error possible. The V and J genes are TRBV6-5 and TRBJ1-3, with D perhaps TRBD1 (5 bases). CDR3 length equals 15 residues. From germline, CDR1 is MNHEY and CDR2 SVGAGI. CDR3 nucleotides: TGTGCCAGCAGTTACGGGACGGCTTCTGGAGACACCATATATTTT. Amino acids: CASSYGTASGDTIYF.

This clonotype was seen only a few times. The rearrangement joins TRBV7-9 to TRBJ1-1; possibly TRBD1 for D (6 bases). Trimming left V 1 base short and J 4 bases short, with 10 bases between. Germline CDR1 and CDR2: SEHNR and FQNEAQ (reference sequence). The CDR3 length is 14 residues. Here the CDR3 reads CASSLVYRATEAFF. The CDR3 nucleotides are TGTGCCAGCAGCTTAGTGTACAGGGCCACTGAAGCTTTCTTT.

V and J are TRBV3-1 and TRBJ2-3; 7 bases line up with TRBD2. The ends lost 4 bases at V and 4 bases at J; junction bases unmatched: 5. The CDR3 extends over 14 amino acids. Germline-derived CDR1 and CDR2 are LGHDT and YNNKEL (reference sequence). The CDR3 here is CASSRQRGSDTQYF. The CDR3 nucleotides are TGTGCCAGCAGCCGACAGCGGGGATCAGATACGCAGTATTTT.

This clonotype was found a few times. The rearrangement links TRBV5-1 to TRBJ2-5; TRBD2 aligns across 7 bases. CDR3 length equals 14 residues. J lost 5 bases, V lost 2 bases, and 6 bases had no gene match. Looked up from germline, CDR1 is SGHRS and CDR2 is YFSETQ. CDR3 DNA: TGCGCCAGCAGCTTAGGACTAGTTTGGGAGACCCAGTACTTC. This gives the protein CASSLGLVWETQYF.

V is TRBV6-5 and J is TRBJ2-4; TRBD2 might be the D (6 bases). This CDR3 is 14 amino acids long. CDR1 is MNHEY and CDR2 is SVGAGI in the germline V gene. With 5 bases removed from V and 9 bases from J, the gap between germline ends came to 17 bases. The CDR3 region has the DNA TGTGCCAGCAGTGCGACCTCCGGGGGAGGCATTCAGTACTTC. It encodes CASSATSGGGIQYF.

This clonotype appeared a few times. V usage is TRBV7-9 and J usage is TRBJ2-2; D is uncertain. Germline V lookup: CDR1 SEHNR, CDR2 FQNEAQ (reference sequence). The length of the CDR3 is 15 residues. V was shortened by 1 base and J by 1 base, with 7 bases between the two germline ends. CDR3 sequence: CASSLDSVNTGELFF. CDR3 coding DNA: TGTGCCAGCAGCTTAGACAGCGTGAACACCGGGGAGCTGTTTTTT.

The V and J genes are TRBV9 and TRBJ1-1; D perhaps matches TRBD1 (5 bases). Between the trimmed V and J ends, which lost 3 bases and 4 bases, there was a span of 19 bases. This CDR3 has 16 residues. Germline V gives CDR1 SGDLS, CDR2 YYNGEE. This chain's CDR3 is CASSATSRGPVTEAFF. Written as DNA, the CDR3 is TGTGCCAGCAGCGCAACAAGTCGGGGACCGGTCACTGAAGCTTTCTTT.

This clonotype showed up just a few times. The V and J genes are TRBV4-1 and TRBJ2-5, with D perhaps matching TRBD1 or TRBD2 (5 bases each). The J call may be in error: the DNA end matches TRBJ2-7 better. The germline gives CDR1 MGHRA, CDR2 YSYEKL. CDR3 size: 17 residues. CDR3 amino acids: CASSQDPVWGPNYEQYF. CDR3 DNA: TGCGCCAGCAGCCAAGATCCGGTTTGGGGACCCAACTACGAGCAGTACTTC.

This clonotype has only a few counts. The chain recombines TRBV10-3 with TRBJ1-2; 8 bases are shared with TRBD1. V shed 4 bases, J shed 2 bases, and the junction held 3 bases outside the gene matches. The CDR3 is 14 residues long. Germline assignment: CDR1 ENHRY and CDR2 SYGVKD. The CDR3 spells CAISADRVNYGYTF. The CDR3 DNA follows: TGTGCCATCAGTGCGGACAGGGTGAACTATGGCTACACCTTC.

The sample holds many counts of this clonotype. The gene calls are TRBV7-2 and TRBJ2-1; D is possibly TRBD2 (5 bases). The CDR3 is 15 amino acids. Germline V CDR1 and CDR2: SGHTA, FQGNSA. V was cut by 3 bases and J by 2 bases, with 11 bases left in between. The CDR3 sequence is CASSLSGGPYNEQFF. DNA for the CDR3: TGTGCCAGCAGCTTGAGCGGAGGACCCTACAATGAGCAGTTCTTC.

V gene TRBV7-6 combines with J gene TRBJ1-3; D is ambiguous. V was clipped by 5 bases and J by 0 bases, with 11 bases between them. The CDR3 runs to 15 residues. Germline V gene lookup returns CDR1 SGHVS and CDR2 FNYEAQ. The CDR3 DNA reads TGTGCCAGCAGCCCCTGGAGGTCCTCTGGAAACACCATATATTTT. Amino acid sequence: CASSPWRSSGNTIYF.

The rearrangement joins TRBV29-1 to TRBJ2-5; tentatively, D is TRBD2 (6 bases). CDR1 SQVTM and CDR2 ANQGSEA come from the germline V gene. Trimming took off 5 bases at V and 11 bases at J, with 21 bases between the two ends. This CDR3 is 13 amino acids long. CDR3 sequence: CSVITAAAREQYF. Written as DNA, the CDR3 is TGCAGCGTTATAACGGCAGCCGCCCGGGAGCAGTACTTC. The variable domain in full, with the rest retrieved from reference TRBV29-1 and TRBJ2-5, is SAVISQKPSRDICQRGTSLTIQCQVDSQVTMMFWYRQQPGQSLTLIATANQGSEATYESGFVIDKFPISRPNLTFSTLTVSNMSPEDSSIYLCSVITAAAREQYFGPGTRLLVL.

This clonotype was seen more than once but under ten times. For the CDR3, the DNA is TGCAGTGCTAGAACTGAGGGGGATCAGCCCCAGCATTTT. Translating gives CSARTEGDQPQHF. This chain connects TRBV20-1 to TRBJ1-5, with D possibly being TRBD1 (6 bases). Trimming removed 2 bases at V and 5 bases at J, with 10 bases between. CDR1 and CDR2 from the germline V gene are DFQATT and SNEGSKA (reference sequence). The CDR3 loop spans 13 amino acids.

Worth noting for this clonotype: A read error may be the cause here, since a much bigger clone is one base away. CDR3 bases: TGCAGTTCTTACTGGGGTGGCTACACCTTC. It encodes CSSYWGGYTF. This rearrangement joins TRBV20-1 to TRBJ1-2; D is unclear. V was pared by 8 bases and J by 7 bases, with 11 bases between. Per germline, CDR1 DFQATT and CDR2 SNEGSKA (reference sequence). This CDR3 region has 10 residues.

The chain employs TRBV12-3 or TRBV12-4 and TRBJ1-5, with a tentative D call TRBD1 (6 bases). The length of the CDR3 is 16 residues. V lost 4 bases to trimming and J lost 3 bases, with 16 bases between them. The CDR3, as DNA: TGTGCCAGCAGTTCGCTGGGGGGGGCGAACAATCAGCCCCAGCATTTT. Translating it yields CASSSLGGANNQPQHF.

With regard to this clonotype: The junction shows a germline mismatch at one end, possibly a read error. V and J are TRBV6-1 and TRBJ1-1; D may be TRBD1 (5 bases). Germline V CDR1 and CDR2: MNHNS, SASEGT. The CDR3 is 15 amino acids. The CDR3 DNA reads TGTACCAGCAGTGATGGGGGGATGTCCAGCACTGAAGCTTTCTTT. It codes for CTSSDGGMSSTEAFF.

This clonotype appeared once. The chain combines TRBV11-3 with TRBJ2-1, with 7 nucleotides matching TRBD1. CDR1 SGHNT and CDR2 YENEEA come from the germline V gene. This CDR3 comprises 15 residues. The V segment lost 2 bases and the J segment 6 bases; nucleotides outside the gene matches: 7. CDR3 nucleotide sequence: TGTGCCAGCAGCTTAATGCCAGGGGGTGTCAATGAGCAGTTCTTC. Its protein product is CASSLMPGGVNEQFF. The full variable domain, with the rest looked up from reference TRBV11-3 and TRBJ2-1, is EAGVVQSPRYKIIEKKQPVAFWCNPISGHNTLYWYLQNLGQGPELLIRYENEEAVDDSQLPKDRFSAERLKGVDSTLKIQPAELGDSAVYLCASSLMPGGVNEQFFGPGTRLTVL.

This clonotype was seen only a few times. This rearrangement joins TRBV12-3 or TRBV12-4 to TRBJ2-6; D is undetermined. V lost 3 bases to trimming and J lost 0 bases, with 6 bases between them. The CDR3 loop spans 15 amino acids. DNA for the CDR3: TGTGCCAGCAGTTTTTGGAGCTCTGGGGCCAACGTCCTGACTTTC. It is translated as CASSFWSSGANVLTF.

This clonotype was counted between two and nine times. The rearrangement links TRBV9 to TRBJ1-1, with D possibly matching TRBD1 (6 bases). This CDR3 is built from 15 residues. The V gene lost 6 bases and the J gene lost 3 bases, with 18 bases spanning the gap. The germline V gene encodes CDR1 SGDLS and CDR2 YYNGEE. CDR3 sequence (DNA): TGTGCCAGCACCCCGTGGGGGGGCAGGGACACTGAAGCTTTCTTT. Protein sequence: CASTPWGGRDTEAFF.

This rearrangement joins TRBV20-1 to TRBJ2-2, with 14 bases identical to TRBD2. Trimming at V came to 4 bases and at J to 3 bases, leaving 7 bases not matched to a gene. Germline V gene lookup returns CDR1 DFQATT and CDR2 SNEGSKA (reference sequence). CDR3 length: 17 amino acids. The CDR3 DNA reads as TGCAGTGCTAATCGACTAGCGGGGGGGCTGTACACCGGGGAGCTGTTTTTT. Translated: CSANRLAGGLYTGELFF.

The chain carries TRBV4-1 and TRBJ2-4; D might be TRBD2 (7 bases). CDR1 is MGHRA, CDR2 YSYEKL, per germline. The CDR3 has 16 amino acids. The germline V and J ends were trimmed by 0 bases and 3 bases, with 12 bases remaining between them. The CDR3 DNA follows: TGCGCCAGCAGCCAAGATCCGGGGGGCGTCAAAAACATTCAGTACTTC. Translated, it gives CASSQDPGGVKNIQYF.

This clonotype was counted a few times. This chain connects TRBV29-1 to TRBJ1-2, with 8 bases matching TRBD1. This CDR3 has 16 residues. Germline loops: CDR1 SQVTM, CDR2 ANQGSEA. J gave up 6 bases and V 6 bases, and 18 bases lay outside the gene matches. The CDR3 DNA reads TGCAGCGTCGAGTGGCTCGGACAGGGTTTAGGACATGGCTACACCTTC. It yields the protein CSVEWLGQGLGHGYTF.

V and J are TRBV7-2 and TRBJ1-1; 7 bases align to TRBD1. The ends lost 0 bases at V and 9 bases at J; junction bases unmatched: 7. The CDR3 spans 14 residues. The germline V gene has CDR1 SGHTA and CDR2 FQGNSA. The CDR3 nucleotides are TGTGCCAGCAGCTTAGCGCAGGCAGGGGGAAAAGCTTTCTTT. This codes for CASSLAQAGGKAFF.